This T cell receptor (beta chain) was retrieved from a study of blood T cell repertoires in COVID-19. The CDR3 is 12 residues long. CDR1 is LGHDT and CDR2 is YNNKEL in the germline V gene (reference sequence). Between the trimmed V and J ends, which lost 6 bases and 5 bases, there was a span of 10 bases. Data came from immunoSEQ multiplex PCR; TCRdb stores just in-frame clones and leaves some out. The sample yields under 150,000 clones, 81% seen once. The sequenced material came from peripheral blood. The rearrangement joins TRBV3-1 (or the pseudogene TRBV3-2) to TRBJ1-2; perhaps TRBD1 as D (5 bases). This TCR was sampled from a man over 45 with acute or convalescent COVID-19. The CDR3 sequence is CASSLAGYGYTF. The DNA for the CDR3 is TGTGCCAGCAGTCTGGCAGGGTATGGCTACACCTTC.